The rows below give T cell receptor beta chains drawn from one sample of a study of regulatory T cells in long-lasting Graves disease. TCRdb reprocessed the multiplex PCR reads with MiXCR, giving one entry per CDR3 protein. This sample has fewer than 450,000 distinct CDR3 sequences, with less than 25% found just once. The material sequenced was peripheral blood mononuclear cells (PBMCs), taken when the disease was refractory, from a patient treated with antithyroid drugs. The origin of the receptors is a female donor with Graves disease. Each CDR3 is given with its conserved first and last residue. The order of the fields is clone size, J gene, D gene, V gene, CDR3 protein, CDR3 DNA. A D gene is named only where the DNA matches it firmly. Only part of the rows carry a size: once, few, many, or a class if the clone is expanded.

few	TRBJ1-6	-	TRBV6-1	CASVFGTAGSPLHF	TGTGCCAGCGTATTCGGAACGGCGGGTTCACCCCTCCACTTT
many	TRBJ2-5	TRBD2	TRBV20-1	CSARTSDETQYF	TGCAGTGCAAGGACTAGCGACGAGACCCAGTACTTC
few	TRBJ1-2	-	TRBV19	CATDPVGRPVVGGYTF	TGTGCCACAGATCCGGTCGGACGGCCCGTAGTGGGGGGCTACACCTTC
many	TRBJ2-5	TRBD1	TRBV28	CASLGTGVFETQYF	TGTGCCAGCCTGGGAACAGGGGTTTTCGAGACCCAGTACTTC
few	TRBJ1-2	-	TRBV7-9	CASSPDTDIYHGYTF	TGTGCCAGCAGCCCAGACACCGACATATACCATGGCTACACCTTC
many	TRBJ1-2	-	TRBV28	CASSSGDFLHSNYGYTF	TGTGCCAGCAGTTCTGGGGACTTCCTCCACTCTAACTATGGCTACACCTTC
many	TRBJ1-5	TRBD1	TRBV2	CASRREGGWSNQPQHF	TGTGCCAGCAGAAGGGAAGGGGGCTGGAGCAATCAGCCCCAGCATTTT
-	TRBJ2-1	-	TRBV28	CASTSTHNEQFF	TGTGCCAGCACTAGCACCCACAATGAGCAGTTCTTC
-	TRBJ2-5	-	TRBV7-9	CASSPGLILETQYF	TGTGCCAGCAGCCCGGGATTGATCTTGGAGACCCAGTACTTC
-	TRBJ2-7	-	TRBV27	CASSPFTYEQYF	TGTGCCAGCAGTCCTTTCACCTACGAGCAGTACTTC
-	TRBJ2-6	-	TRBV5-1	CASSFGGAGANVLTF	TGCGCCAGCAGCTTTGGGGGCGCTGGGGCCAACGTCCTGACTTTC
once	TRBJ2-5	-	TRBV29-1	CSVTSGFRETQYF	TGCAGCGTAACATCAGGGTTTCGGGAGACCCAGTACTTC
many	TRBJ1-2	-	TRBV2	CASSEGPRTAYGYTF	TGTGCCAGCAGTGAGGGGCCTAGGACAGCTTATGGCTACACCTTC
-	TRBJ1-3	-	TRBV20-1	CSARDADSGNTIYF	TGCAGTGCTAGAGATGCCGATTCTGGAAACACCATATATTTT
many	TRBJ2-5	-	TRBV11-2	CASSFQRQETQYF	TGTGCCAGCAGCTTTCAGCGGCAAGAGACCCAGTACTTC
-	TRBJ1-3	-	TRBV7-9	CASSRRADSSGNTIYF	TGTGCCAGCAGCCGACGGGCCGATAGCTCTGGAAACACCATATATTTT
few	TRBJ2-6	-	TRBV24-1	CATSFSGANVLTF	TGTGCCACCAGTTTCTCTGGGGCCAACGTCCTGACTTTC
-	TRBJ2-5	-	TRBV18	CASSPPVLETQYF	TGTGCCAGCTCACCACCAGTGCTGGAGACCCAGTACTTC
few	TRBJ2-7	TRBD2	TRBV27	CASSAPGLAGAYEQYF	TGTGCCAGCAGTGCCCCCGGACTAGCGGGAGCCTACGAGCAGTACTTC
few	TRBJ2-5	-	TRBV6-1	CASGLTSLAFETQYF	TGTGCCAGCGGACTCACCTCTCTAGCATTCGAGACCCAGTACTTC
many	TRBJ1-5	TRBD1	TRBV28	CASGLTGGEVNQPQHF	TGTGCCAGCGGCCTGACAGGGGGCGAAGTTAATCAGCCCCAGCATTTT
many	TRBJ2-5	-	TRBV2	CASRPPLGQETQYF	TGTGCCAGTCGCCCCCCCCTGGGCCAAGAGACCCAGTACTTC
-	TRBJ1-5	-	TRBV20-1	CSASKGGGSNQPQHF	TGCAGTGCTAGTAAGGGTGGGGGCAGCAATCAGCCCCAGCATTTT
many	TRBJ2-5	-	TRBV7-2	CASSRDFREETQYF	TGTGCCAGCAGCCGGGATTTCAGGGAAGAGACCCAGTACTTC
-	TRBJ1-3	-	TRBV9	CASSTVGQGNTIYF	TGTGCCAGCAGTACGGTGGGGCAAGGAAACACCATATATTTT
-	TRBJ2-7	TRBD2	TRBV27	CASSTYPGLAGVEQYF	TGTGCCAGCAGCACCTACCCGGGACTAGCGGGAGTTGAGCAGTACTTC
-	TRBJ2-2	TRBD2	TRBV10-1	CASSALAFTGELFF	TGCGCCAGCAGTGCACTAGCGTTCACCGGGGAGCTGTTTTTT
many	TRBJ1-2	TRBD1	TRBV5-1	CASSPRTGINYGYTF	TGCGCCAGCAGCCCTCGGACAGGGATTAACTATGGCTACACCTTC
-	TRBJ1-2	-	TRBV28	CASSRDTGFGYTF	TGTGCCAGCAGTCGGGACACCGGCTTTGGCTACACCTTC
-	TRBJ1-3	TRBD1	TRBV7-2	CASSLGVTGSAGAGNTIYF	TGTGCCAGCAGCTTAGGGGTGACAGGGTCAGCAGGGGCTGGAAACACCATATATTTT
-	TRBJ2-7	-	TRBV6-2/TRBV6-3	CASSYSVYEQYF	TGTGCCAGCAGTTACTCCGTTTACGAGCAGTACTTC
few	TRBJ2-1	TRBD1	TRBV2	CASSTGTGRNEQFF	TGTGCCAGCAGTACCGGGACAGGGCGGAATGAGCAGTTCTTC
many	TRBJ2-7	-	TRBV29-1	CSVAFYPNEQYF	TGCAGCGTTGCCTTCTACCCAAACGAGCAGTACTTC
many	TRBJ2-7	TRBD2	TRBV6-1	CASRPGGSYEQYF	TGTGCCAGCAGACCGGGAGGCTCCTACGAGCAGTACTTC
-	TRBJ2-6	TRBD2	TRBV6-1	CASRDAGRINVLTF	TGTGCCAGCAGGGACGCCGGGAGGATCAACGTCCTGACTTTC
many	TRBJ1-2	-	TRBV11-2	CASSLVAGYGYTF	TGTGCCAGCAGCTTAGTGGCCGGGTATGGCTACACCTTC
-	TRBJ2-3	TRBD2	TRBV12-3/TRBV12-4	CASSPRLAGVADTQYF	TGTGCCAGCAGTCCGAGACTAGCGGGAGTCGCAGATACGCAGTATTTT
-	TRBJ2-7	TRBD1	TRBV5-1	CASRRDRGLYEQYF	TGCGCCAGCAGAAGGGACAGGGGACTTTACGAGCAGTACTTC
-	TRBJ2-1	-	TRBV13	CASSPQGFNEQFF	TGTGCCAGCAGCCCACAGGGATTCAATGAGCAGTTCTTC
many	TRBJ2-7	TRBD2	TRBV29-1	CSVEESGRGPYF	TGCAGCGTTGAAGAAAGCGGGAGAGGGCCCTACTTC
-	TRBJ2-7	-	TRBV20-1	CSGRGGDEQYF	TGCAGTGGCAGGGGTGGCGACGAGCAGTACTTC
-	TRBJ1-5	-	TRBV6-1	CASRRQNSNQPQHF	TGTGCCAGCAGGCGCCAGAATAGCAATCAGCCCCAGCATTTT
-	TRBJ2-1	TRBD2	TRBV2	CASSDVRGSGEQFF	TGTGCCAGCAGTGATGTGCGCGGGAGCGGTGAGCAGTTCTTC
-	TRBJ2-1	-	TRBV5-1	CASSLSYEGQEQFF	TGCGCCAGCAGCCTATCTTATGAGGGGCAGGAGCAGTTCTTC
many	TRBJ1-1	TRBD1	TRBV28	CASAKTGGAFETEAFF	TGTGCCAGCGCAAAAACAGGGGGCGCATTTGAGACTGAAGCTTTCTTT